A selection of T cell receptor beta chains follows, all from one sample in a study of regulatory T cells in long-lasting Graves disease. In TCRdb, the multiplex PCR reads were re-called with MiXCR into one record per CDR3 protein. The table lists 650,000 to 850,000 distinct CDR3 sequences, 30% of them singletons, with 42% in the top ten. This specimen was peripheral blood mononuclear cells (PBMCs), taken when the disease was refractory, from a patient treated with antithyroid drugs. Source of these receptors: a female donor with Graves disease. The CDR3 runs from the conserved cysteine through the conserved F or W. D genes are given only for firm matches.

j_call v_call d_call cdr3_aa
TRBJ2-7 TRBV6-1 TRBD2 CASTPGLAGPFYEQYF
TRBJ1-6 TRBV25-1 . CASERGTGYNSPLHF
TRBJ2-7 TRBV3-1 . CASSQPSAYEQYF
TRBJ1-6 TRBV27 . CASSLRRGLIGSPLHF
TRBJ1-1 TRBV6-2/TRBV6-3 . CASSYPGSTEAFF
TRBJ2-7 TRBV6-1 . CASSEQPGYEQYF
TRBJ1-5 TRBV12-3/TRBV12-4 . CASSVGGGRNQPQHF
TRBJ2-7 TRBV12-3/TRBV12-4 . CASSLSDSRRYEQYF
TRBJ2-7 TRBV5-4 . CASSSTTQKSYEQYF
TRBJ1-5 TRBV30 . CAWSPGGSKPQHF
TRBJ2-1 TRBV10-1 TRBD2 CASSELAGANEQFF
TRBJ1-1 TRBV2 . CASSGAGMGTEAFF
TRBJ1-1 TRBV7-8 . CASSLQTMNTEAFF
TRBJ1-1 TRBV5-5 . CASIKAGPNTEAFF
TRBJ1-1 TRBV20-1 TRBD1 CSSHLFGQGVGGAFF
TRBJ2-7 TRBV5-1 TRBD1 CASSLAGQTYEQYF
TRBJ1-1 TRBV20-1 . CSASSGPTEAFF
TRBJ1-2 TRBV28 TRBD1 CAIGGNYGYTF
TRBJ1-2 TRBV6-2/TRBV6-3 . CASSYERAVNYGYTF
TRBJ1-2 TRBV20-1 TRBD1 CSASWTGDQGYTF